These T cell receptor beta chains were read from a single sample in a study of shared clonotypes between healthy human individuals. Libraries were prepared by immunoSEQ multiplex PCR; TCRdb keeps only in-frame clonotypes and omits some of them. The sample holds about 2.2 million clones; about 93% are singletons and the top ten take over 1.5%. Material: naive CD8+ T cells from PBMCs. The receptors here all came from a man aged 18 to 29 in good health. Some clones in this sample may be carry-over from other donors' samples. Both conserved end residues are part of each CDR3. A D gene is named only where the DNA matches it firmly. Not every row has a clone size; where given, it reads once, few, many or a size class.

CDR3 DNA: TGCGCCAGCAGTGAGGACAGGCTACACGAGCAGTACTTC
CDR3 protein: CASSEDRLHEQYF
J gene: TRBJ2-7
D gene: NA
V gene: TRBV10-1
clone size: NA

CDR3 DNA: TGTGCCAGCAGCACCCCAGTCCGGGACAGGGCTTACAATGAGCAGTTCTTC
CDR3 protein: CASSTPVRDRAYNEQFF
J gene: TRBJ2-1
D gene: TRBD1
V gene: TRBV9
clone size: NA

CDR3 DNA: TGTGCCACCAGCAGAGCGGGAGGGGTTTACAATGAGCAGTTCTTC
CDR3 protein: CATSRAGGVYNEQFF
J gene: TRBJ2-1
D gene: TRBD2
V gene: TRBV15
clone size: NA

CDR3 DNA: TGTGCCAGCAGCTCGACAGGGATTAGCACAGATACGCAGTATTTT
CDR3 protein: CASSSTGISTDTQYF
J gene: TRBJ2-3
D gene: TRBD1
V gene: TRBV7-3
clone size: NA

CDR3 DNA: TGTGCCAGTAGTTTCCTCGGGGAGATGAACACTGAAGCTTTCTTT
CDR3 protein: CASSFLGEMNTEAFF
J gene: TRBJ1-1
D gene: NA
V gene: TRBV19
clone size: NA

CDR3 DNA: TGTGCCAGCAGGCGTACTAGCGGGAGAGGAGATACGCAGTATTTT
CDR3 protein: CASRRTSGRGDTQYF
J gene: TRBJ2-3
D gene: TRBD2
V gene: TRBV7-9
clone size: NA

CDR3 DNA: TGTGCCGTATGGGGACGAGACACAGATACGCAGTATTTT
CDR3 protein: CAVWGRDTDTQYF
J gene: TRBJ2-3
D gene: NA
V gene: TRBV10-3
clone size: once

CDR3 DNA: TGTGCCAGCAGTTATAGGAATGGCAATCAGCCCCAGCATTTT
CDR3 protein: CASSYRNGNQPQHF
J gene: TRBJ1-5
D gene: NA
V gene: TRBV27
clone size: NA

CDR3 DNA: TGTGCCAGCAGCTCAGCCGGGAGCGAGAATGAGCAGTTCTTC
CDR3 protein: CASSSAGSENEQFF
J gene: TRBJ2-1
D gene: NA
V gene: TRBV7-9
clone size: NA

CDR3 DNA: TGCAGCGTTGATGGGGGCTCTGGAAACACCATATATTTT
CDR3 protein: CSVDGGSGNTIYF
J gene: TRBJ1-3
D gene: NA
V gene: TRBV29-1
clone size: NA

CDR3 DNA: TGTGCCAGCAGTCAACAGGGGTGGGACTATGGCTACACCTTC
CDR3 protein: CASSQQGWDYGYTF
J gene: TRBJ1-2
D gene: TRBD1
V gene: TRBV28
clone size: NA

CDR3 DNA: TGCGCCAGCAGCTACCTACAGGTGGTGGAGGAGCAGTACTTC
CDR3 protein: CASSYLQVVEEQYF
J gene: TRBJ2-7
D gene: NA
V gene: TRBV10-2
clone size: NA

CDR3 DNA: TGTGCCAGCTCGTTCGACAATCAGCCCCAGCATTTT
CDR3 protein: CASSFDNQPQHF
J gene: TRBJ1-5
D gene: NA
V gene: TRBV27
clone size: NA

CDR3 DNA: TGTGCCGCCTCCGGGACATTGAACACCGGGGAGCTGTTTTTT
CDR3 protein: CAASGTLNTGELFF
J gene: TRBJ2-2
D gene: NA
V gene: TRBV10-3
clone size: NA

CDR3 DNA: TGTGCCAGCAGTTTATGGACGGGAGAAGGGAGCGCTGAAGCTTTCTTT
CDR3 protein: CASSLWTGEGSAEAFF
J gene: TRBJ1-1
D gene: NA
V gene: TRBV27
clone size: NA

CDR3 DNA: TGTGCCAGCAGCTTAGAAGCTACATCCTGGGGCGGCTACACCTTC
CDR3 protein: CASSLEATSWGGYTF
J gene: TRBJ1-2
D gene: NA
V gene: TRBV7-9
clone size: NA

CDR3 DNA: TGTGCCAGCAGTTGGTTAGCGGGAGGACTACGGGAGCAGTACTTC
CDR3 protein: CASSWLAGGLREQYF
J gene: TRBJ2-7
D gene: TRBD2
V gene: TRBV28
clone size: NA

CDR3 DNA: TGCGCCAGCAGCCGCTCGACTAGCTACGAGCAGTACTTC
CDR3 protein: CASSRSTSYEQYF
J gene: TRBJ2-7
D gene: NA
V gene: TRBV4-3
clone size: NA

CDR3 DNA: TGTGCCAGCAGCCCAGGGGCGGGTGGATGGAATCAGCCCCAGCATTTT
CDR3 protein: CASSPGAGGWNQPQHF
J gene: TRBJ1-5
D gene: NA
V gene: TRBV5-6
clone size: NA

CDR3 DNA: TGTGCCAGCAGCTTCACAGATACGCAGTATTTT
CDR3 protein: CASSFTDTQYF
J gene: TRBJ2-3
D gene: NA
V gene: TRBV5-6
clone size: NA

CDR3 DNA: TGTGCCAGCAGTGGCAGGAGCTCCTACGAGCAGTACTTC
CDR3 protein: CASSGRSSYEQYF
J gene: TRBJ2-7
D gene: NA
V gene: TRBV6-1
clone size: NA

CDR3 DNA: TGTGCCAGCAGCTTAGGAATTGGGGGAACCCCCTACAATGAGCAGTTCTTC
CDR3 protein: CASSLGIGGTPYNEQFF
J gene: TRBJ2-1
D gene: NA
V gene: TRBV7-9
clone size: NA

CDR3 DNA: TGTGCCAGCCCCTTCGGGACTAGCGGGAGGGCGCGAACGCAGTATTTT
CDR3 protein: CASPFGTSGRARTQYF
J gene: TRBJ2-3
D gene: TRBD2
V gene: TRBV5-8
clone size: NA

CDR3 DNA: TGTGCCAGCAGTTTGGACAGGGGAAATGAAAAACTGTTTTTT
CDR3 protein: CASSLDRGNEKLFF
J gene: TRBJ1-4
D gene: TRBD1
V gene: TRBV6-6
clone size: NA

CDR3 DNA: TGCGCCAGCAGTCGATTAACAGGGGGGAACACTGAAGCTTTCTTT
CDR3 protein: CASSRLTGGNTEAFF
J gene: TRBJ1-1
D gene: TRBD1
V gene: TRBV4-3
clone size: NA

CDR3 DNA: TGCGCCAGCAGCCAAGAAGGGGGACGGATCTACGAGCAGTACTTC
CDR3 protein: CASSQEGGRIYEQYF
J gene: TRBJ2-7
D gene: NA
V gene: TRBV4-1
clone size: NA

CDR3 DNA: TGTGCCAGCGAGCCACCCATAGCGACCGACAATGAGCAGTTCTTC
CDR3 protein: CASEPPIATDNEQFF
J gene: TRBJ2-1
D gene: NA
V gene: TRBV28
clone size: NA

CDR3 DNA: TGTGCCAGCAGTCCCTCGGCGGGACCACTCTCCTACGAGCAGTACTTC
CDR3 protein: CASSPSAGPLSYEQYF
J gene: TRBJ2-7
D gene: NA
V gene: TRBV27
clone size: NA

CDR3 DNA: TGTGCCAGCAGCTCTGACCAGTCAGGGCAGTACTTC
CDR3 protein: CASSSDQSGQYF
J gene: TRBJ2-7
D gene: NA
V gene: TRBV11-2
clone size: NA

CDR3 DNA: TGTGCCACCCGGGGCGGGAGTGTGGAGACCCAGTACTTC
CDR3 protein: CATRGGSVETQYF
J gene: TRBJ2-5
D gene: TRBD2
V gene: TRBV28
clone size: NA

CDR3 DNA: TGCGCCAGCAGCCCCGCCCCGGTCGGGGCCCGATATGGCTACACCTTC
CDR3 protein: CASSPAPVGARYGYTF
J gene: TRBJ1-2
D gene: NA
V gene: TRBV5-1
clone size: NA

CDR3 DNA: TGTGCCGTAGGACCGCGGGATGCGGAGACCCAGTACTTC
CDR3 protein: CAVGPRDAETQYF
J gene: TRBJ2-5
D gene: NA
V gene: TRBV6-1
clone size: once

CDR3 DNA: TGTGCCATACCGGGACGGGGGGCGGGAGCTTTCTTT
CDR3 protein: CAIPGRGAGAFF
J gene: TRBJ1-1
D gene: NA
V gene: TRBV2
clone size: NA

CDR3 DNA: TGTGCCAGCAGTTCACTACCGGGACTAGCGGCAAGGGCCTACGAGCAGTACTTC
CDR3 protein: CASSSLPGLAARAYEQYF
J gene: TRBJ2-7
D gene: TRBD2
V gene: TRBV27
clone size: NA

CDR3 DNA: TGTGCCAGCAGCCAGACCGCAGACCGTTACGAGCAGTACTTC
CDR3 protein: CASSQTADRYEQYF
J gene: TRBJ2-7
D gene: NA
V gene: TRBV14
clone size: NA

CDR3 DNA: TGTGCCAGCAGCTCGACAGGGGGCGCGGAGACCCAGTACTTC
CDR3 protein: CASSSTGGAETQYF
J gene: TRBJ2-5
D gene: TRBD1
V gene: TRBV28
clone size: NA

CDR3 DNA: TGTGCCAGCAGCTTGGGTCGTTACAATGAGCAGTTCTTC
CDR3 protein: CASSLGRYNEQFF
J gene: TRBJ2-1
D gene: NA
V gene: TRBV11-1
clone size: NA

CDR3 DNA: TGTGCCAGCAGCTTGCCCGACCTTTTCTACGAGCAGTACTTC
CDR3 protein: CASSLPDLFYEQYF
J gene: TRBJ2-7
D gene: NA
V gene: TRBV7-9
clone size: NA

CDR3 DNA: TGTGCCAGCAGGCCAGGGTGGACCGGGGAGCTGTTTTTT
CDR3 protein: CASRPGWTGELFF
J gene: TRBJ2-2
D gene: NA
V gene: TRBV9
clone size: once

CDR3 DNA: TGTGCCAGCAGCACTACGAAGCTCGGTCCGAACACCGGGGAGCTGTTTTTT
CDR3 protein: CASSTTKLGPNTGELFF
J gene: TRBJ2-2
D gene: NA
V gene: TRBV27
clone size: NA

CDR3 DNA: TGTGCCAGCAGTTCAAGAGGCTCCTACTACAATGAGCAGTTCTTC
CDR3 protein: CASSSRGSYYNEQFF
J gene: TRBJ2-1
D gene: NA
V gene: TRBV28
clone size: NA

CDR3 DNA: TGTGCCAGCAGAGGACAGGGGGATGAAAAACTGTTTTTT
CDR3 protein: CASRGQGDEKLFF
J gene: TRBJ1-4
D gene: TRBD1
V gene: TRBV25-1
clone size: NA

CDR3 DNA: TGCGCCAGCAGCTTGTCCCAGACCTACGAGCAGTACTTC
CDR3 protein: CASSLSQTYEQYF
J gene: TRBJ2-7
D gene: NA
V gene: TRBV5-1
clone size: NA

CDR3 DNA: TGTGCCTGGACCTACAGGGAAGGGGGCACTGAAGCTTTCTTT
CDR3 protein: CAWTYREGGTEAFF
J gene: TRBJ1-1
D gene: NA
V gene: TRBV30
clone size: NA

CDR3 DNA: TGTGCCAGCAGCTTGGGATTAGGGAACACCATATATTTT
CDR3 protein: CASSLGLGNTIYF
J gene: TRBJ1-3
D gene: NA
V gene: TRBV5-6
clone size: NA

CDR3 DNA: TGCAGCGTTGAAGATATGGGCCGGATCTTGTATGGCTACACCTTC
CDR3 protein: CSVEDMGRILYGYTF
J gene: TRBJ1-2
D gene: NA
V gene: TRBV29-1
clone size: NA

CDR3 DNA: TGCAGCGAGGCGGGGACTAGCGGGAGCAATGAGCAGTTCTTC
CDR3 protein: CSEAGTSGSNEQFF
J gene: TRBJ2-1
D gene: TRBD2
V gene: TRBV29-1
clone size: NA

CDR3 DNA: TGTGGCACCAGGGACAGGGGCCGGAATGAGCAGTTCTTC
CDR3 protein: CGTRDRGRNEQFF
J gene: TRBJ2-1
D gene: TRBD1
V gene: TRBV19
clone size: once

CDR3 DNA: TGTGCCAGCAGTTTAAATGCGGCTGCTCTCCCCTACGAGCAGTACTTC
CDR3 protein: CASSLNAAALPYEQYF
J gene: TRBJ2-7
D gene: NA
V gene: TRBV27
clone size: NA

CDR3 DNA: TGCGCCAGCAGCCCCCGCCCGGGGGACATGAACACTGAAGCTTTCTTT
CDR3 protein: CASSPRPGDMNTEAFF
J gene: TRBJ1-1
D gene: NA
V gene: TRBV4-1
clone size: few

CDR3 DNA: TGTGCCAGCAGCTTTGGGGGGGGCTTCCGTGACGGCTACACCTTC
CDR3 protein: CASSFGGGFRDGYTF
J gene: TRBJ1-2
D gene: NA
V gene: TRBV11-2
clone size: NA

CDR3 DNA: TGTGCCAGCAGTTACTCCCCCCTCGGCGAGCAGTACTTC
CDR3 protein: CASSYSPLGEQYF
J gene: TRBJ2-7
D gene: NA
V gene: TRBV28
clone size: NA

CDR3 DNA: TGTGCCAGCAGCTGGACGACAGGGGTGAACACTGAAGCTTTCTTT
CDR3 protein: CASSWTTGVNTEAFF
J gene: TRBJ1-1
D gene: TRBD1
V gene: TRBV7-6
clone size: NA

CDR3 DNA: TGTGCCAGCAGTTTGGGGACTAGCAGATACAGGGAGCAGTTCTTC
CDR3 protein: CASSLGTSRYREQFF
J gene: TRBJ2-1
D gene: TRBD2
V gene: TRBV27
clone size: NA

CDR3 DNA: TGTGCCAGCAGCTTAGCCGGGGATCCAGCCGGCACGCACTTC
CDR3 protein: CASSLAGDPAGTHF
J gene: TRBJ2-5
D gene: NA
V gene: TRBV7-9
clone size: once